The 19 T cell receptor beta chains below come from one sample, sequenced in a study of spatial heterogeneity in lung cancer. Time point in this sample: blood at routine non-recurrence follow-up after resection. TCRdb itself ran the 5' RACE reads through MiXCR, one entry per CDR3 protein. The sample includes tens of thousands of distinct CDR3 sequences, 15% to 20% of them seen just once. The sequenced sample was PBMCs, obtained at follow-up. The receptors shown here come from a male donor with early-stage non-small cell lung cancer.

The chain joins TRBV6-1 to TRBJ1-5, with a possible D match to TRBD1 (5 bases). The CDR3 length is 16 residues. The germline V gene has CDR1 MNHNS and CDR2 SASEGT. V lost 0 bases, J lost 4 bases, and 13 bases lay in between. The CDR3 bases are TGTGCCAGCAGTGAAGCGCTGGGGCGGGGGAATCAGCCCCAGCATTTT. Its protein product is CASSEALGRGNQPQHF.

The chain couples TRBV4-3 to TRBJ1-2; D might be TRBD1 (5 bases). V was shortened by 0 bases and J by 4 bases, with 18 bases between the two germline ends. CDR1 and CDR2 from the germline V gene are LGHNA and YSLEER. CDR3 size: 17 residues. CDR3 region: CASSQEWLEGGVYGYTF. The CDR3 DNA sequence: TGCGCCAGCAGCCAAGAATGGTTAGAGGGAGGGGTCTATGGCTACACCTTC.

This clonotype was seen only a few times. The rearrangement links TRBV18 to TRBJ1-4; D is ambiguous. Looked up from germline, CDR1 is KGHSH and CDR2 is LQKENI. This CDR3 has 14 residues. V was cut by 4 bases and J by 13 bases, with 19 bases left in between. The CDR3 sequence: CASSLNTPPAGLFF. DNA for the CDR3: TGTGCCAGCTCACTAAATACCCCCCCGGCGGGACTGTTTTTT. Full variable domain (rest looked up from reference TRBV18 and TRBJ1-4): NAGVMQNPRHLVRRRGQEARLRCSPMKGHSHVYWYRQLPEEGLKFMVYLQKENIIDESGMPKERFSAEFPKEGPSILRIQQVVRGDSAAYFCASSLNTPPAGLFFGSGTQLSVL.

This clonotype was recorded a few times. The chain employs TRBV20-1 and TRBJ2-7; the D is unclear. This CDR3 is 12 amino acids long. Germline V gives CDR1 DFQATT, CDR2 SNEGSKA (reference sequence). Trimming removed 3 bases at V and 6 bases at J, with 12 bases between. The CDR3 here is CSASIGIAEQYF. CDR3 DNA sequence: TGCAGTGCTAGCATCGGTATCGCCGAGCAGTACTTC.

The V gene is TRBV12-3 or TRBV12-4, the J gene TRBJ2-3; D not resolved. With 5 bases removed from V and 0 bases from J, the gap between germline ends came to 9 bases. The CDR3 is made up of 14 amino acids. The DNA for the CDR3 is TGTGCCAGCAGTCCTACCACTAGCACAGATACGCAGTATTTT. This codes for CASSPTTSTDTQYF.

The chain is built from TRBV3-1 and TRBJ1-1; D not resolved. The CDR3 contains 13 residues. The V gene lost 4 bases and the J gene lost 10 bases, with 16 bases spanning the gap. Germline loops: CDR1 LGHDT, CDR2 YNNKEL (reference sequence). The CDR3 region is CASSPGFSPTAFF. In nucleotides, the CDR3 is TGTGCCAGCAGCCCAGGTTTCTCCCCGACAGCTTTCTTT.

Ten or more counts support this clonotype. This chain connects TRBV18 to TRBJ1-1, with 9 bases lining up with TRBD1. The CDR3 loop spans 16 amino acids. CDR1 KGHSH and CDR2 LQKENI come from the germline V gene. The ends lost 0 bases at V and 5 bases at J; junction bases unmatched: 7. As DNA, the CDR3 is TGTGCCAGCTCACCACCGATGAGGACAGGGGCTACTGAAGCTTTCTTT. This sequence encodes CASSPPMRTGATEAFF.

V and J are TRBV4-3 and TRBJ1-5, with 8 bases identical to TRBD1. The CDR3 runs 16 residues. The germline V gene has CDR1 LGHNA and CDR2 YSLEER. With 1 base clipped from V and 4 bases from J, the junction kept 6 bases outside the gene matches. The CDR3 nucleotides are TGCGCCAGCAGCCAAGTCCTACAGGGGGTAAATCAGCCCCAGCATTTT. This gives the protein CASSQVLQGVNQPQHF.

J is TRBJ2-7 and V is TRBV19; D may be TRBD2 (6 bases). V lost 3 bases and J lost 0, with 12 bases in between. Germline loops: CDR1 LNHDA, CDR2 SQIVND (reference sequence). The CDR3 is 15 residues long. DNA of the CDR3: TGTGCCAGTAGTATTGGGGCGGGGAGCTCCTACGAGCAGTACTTC. This codes for CASSIGAGSSYEQYF.

This clonotype was observed a handful of times. The rearrangement links TRBV7-2 to TRBJ1-4; no reliable D call. This CDR3 spans 15 amino acids. V shed 2 bases and J shed 4 bases, with 11 bases lying between them. In germline, CDR1 is SGHTA, CDR2 FQGNSA. CDR3 protein: CASSLLGGVNEKLFF. CDR3 nucleotides: TGTGCCAGCAGCTTACTTGGAGGCGTTAATGAAAAACTGTTTTTT.

This clonotype was counted between two and nine times. The rearrangement links TRBV7-9 to TRBJ1-5; the D is unclear. Between the trimmed V and J ends, which lost 3 bases and 1 base, there was a span of 4 bases. Germline V gives CDR1 SEHNR, CDR2 FQNEAQ (reference sequence). The CDR3 is made up of 13 amino acids. The CDR3 region has the DNA TGTGCCAGCAGCTTCTGGAGCAATCAGCCCCAGCATTTT. It yields the protein CASSFWSNQPQHF.

Ten or more counts support this clonotype. The junction and the germline gene differ at one end; a read error may be behind it. This chain uses TRBV19 with TRBJ2-1; TRBD2 agrees at 10 bases. The CDR3 has 13 amino acids. CDR1 is LNHDA, CDR2 SQIVND, per germline (reference sequence). The CDR3 DNA sequence: TGTGCCAGTAGTATATTATCGAGCGGGAGGGTGGTCTTC. Translating gives CASSILSSGRVVF.

The chain carries TRBV20-1 and TRBJ2-3; no firm D call. CDR1 is DFQATT, CDR2 SNEGSKA, per germline (reference sequence). Deletions cut 7 bases from V and 2 bases from J, with 7 bases between. This CDR3 comprises 11 residues. The CDR3 bases are TGCAGTGAAGGTACCACAGATACGCAGTATTTT. Its protein is CSEGTTDTQYF.

The V and J genes are TRBV6-2 or TRBV6-3 and TRBJ2-7; D might be TRBD2 (6 bases). The CDR3 spans 15 residues. Germline CDR1 reads MNHEY; CDR2 reads SVGEGT. The germline V and J ends were trimmed by 4 bases and 2 bases, with 15 bases remaining between them. The CDR3 loop is CASSFPAGPAYEQYF. Here the CDR3 DNA reads TGTGCCAGCAGTTTCCCGGCGGGGCCCGCCTACGAGCAGTACTTC.

The CDR3 nucleotides read TGTGCCAGCAGCCGGTCGGAGGGACAAGAGACCCAGTACTTC. Encoded protein: CASSRSEGQETQYF. The V and J genes are TRBV4-2 and TRBJ2-5; tentatively, D is TRBD2 (6 bases). Germline values: CDR1 LGHNA, CDR2 YNFKEQ. V lost 4 bases to trimming and J lost 2 bases, with 11 bases between them. CDR3 length equals 14 residues.

This chain uses TRBV2 with TRBJ2-2; TRBD1 matches at 8 bases. The CDR3 length is 13 residues. Unmatched junction bases numbered 0, after V lost 5 bases and J lost 4 bases. Germline loops: CDR1 SNHLY, CDR2 FYNNEI. CDR3 bases: TGTGCCAGCAGTACAGGGGGCACCGGGGAGCTGTTTTTT. This sequence encodes CASSTGGTGELFF.

This chain joins TRBV7-7 and TRBJ2-2, with 8 bases aligning to TRBD1. Germline CDR1 is SSHAT and CDR2 is FNYEAQ (reference sequence). This CDR3 comprises 18 residues. J was trimmed by 0 bases and V by 5 bases; bases with no gene match: 11. The CDR3 spells CASSPPAGTGTNTGELFF. The CDR3 nucleotides are TGTGCCAGCAGCCCACCAGCCGGGACAGGAACGAACACCGGGGAGCTGTTTTTT.

The sample holds a few counts of this clonotype. V usage is TRBV20-1 and J usage is TRBJ2-1; 7 bases are shared with TRBD2. Germline CDR1 and CDR2: DFQATT and SNEGSKA (reference sequence). V lost 3 bases and J lost 10; bases outside the gene matches: 6. This CDR3 region has 12 residues. CDR3 nucleotides: TGCAGTGCTAGGGAAGCGGGAAGGGAGCAGTTCTTC. Translating it yields CSAREAGREQFF.

This clonotype appeared a few times. The chain employs TRBV19 and TRBJ2-3; D gene uncertain. The V gene lost 5 bases and the J gene lost 3 bases, with 18 bases spanning the gap. From germline, CDR1 is LNHDA and CDR2 SQIVND (reference sequence). This CDR3 region has 16 residues. The DNA for the CDR3 is TGTGCCAGTAGTTGGAATGGTAGGAGTGGGACAGATACGCAGTATTTT. This encodes CASSWNGRSGTDTQYF.